The sequence of this T cell receptor beta chain was determined in a study of T-cell memory formation after mild COVID-19. Study-level findings and limits: Day 15 to 85 contracting clones showed balanced CD4/CD8; day 15 to 37 expanders favored CD4+. The study detected some responding clones in pre-infection memory, suggesting cross-reactive memory joined.

CDR3 length: 16 residues. Germline CDR1 reads SNHLY; CDR2 reads FYNNEI. Trimming left V 3 bases short and J 7 bases short, with 16 bases between. TCRdb fed the 5' RACE reads into MiXCR, producing one record per CDR3 protein. The sample contains 540,000 or so distinct CDR3 sequences, approximately 20% of which appear only once. This clonotype occurred a few times. Its specificity is not known. Sequencing was done on a sample of PBMCs or a T cell subset sorted from them (not recorded which). The source of this sequence is an adult woman who had mild COVID-19 (a few samples of this study predate the infection). Cell type and time point are not known. The chain employs TRBV2 and TRBJ1-6; D is unclear. The CDR3 DNA sequence: TGTGCCAGCAGTGAGAGTATGGCAGCCCTCAATTCACCCCTCCACTTT. Amino acids: CASSESMAALNSPLHF.